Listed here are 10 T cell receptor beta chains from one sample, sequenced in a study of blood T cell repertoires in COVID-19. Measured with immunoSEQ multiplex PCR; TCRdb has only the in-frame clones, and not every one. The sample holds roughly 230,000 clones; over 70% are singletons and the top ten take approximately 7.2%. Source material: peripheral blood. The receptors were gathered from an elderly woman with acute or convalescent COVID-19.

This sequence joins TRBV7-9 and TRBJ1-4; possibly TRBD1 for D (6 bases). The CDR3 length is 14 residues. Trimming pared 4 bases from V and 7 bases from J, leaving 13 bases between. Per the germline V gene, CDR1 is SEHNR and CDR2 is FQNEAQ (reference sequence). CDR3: CASSYRTDSEKLFF. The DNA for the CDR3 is TGTGCCAGCAGCTACAGGACAGACTCTGAAAAACTGTTTTTT.

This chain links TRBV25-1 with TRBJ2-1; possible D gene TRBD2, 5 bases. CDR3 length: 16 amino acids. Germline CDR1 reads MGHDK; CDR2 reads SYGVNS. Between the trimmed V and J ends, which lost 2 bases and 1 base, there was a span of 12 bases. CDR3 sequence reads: CASSEQRGPSYNEQFF. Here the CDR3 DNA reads TGTGCCAGCAGTGAACAAAGAGGGCCGTCCTACAATGAGCAGTTCTTC.

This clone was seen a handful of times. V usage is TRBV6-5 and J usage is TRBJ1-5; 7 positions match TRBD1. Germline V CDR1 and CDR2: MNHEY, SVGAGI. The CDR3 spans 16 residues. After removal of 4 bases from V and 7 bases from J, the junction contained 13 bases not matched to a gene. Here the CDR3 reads CASSSSSTGLNQPQHF. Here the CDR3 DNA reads TGTGCCAGCAGTTCGTCCTCGACAGGGTTAAACCAGCCCCAGCATTTT.

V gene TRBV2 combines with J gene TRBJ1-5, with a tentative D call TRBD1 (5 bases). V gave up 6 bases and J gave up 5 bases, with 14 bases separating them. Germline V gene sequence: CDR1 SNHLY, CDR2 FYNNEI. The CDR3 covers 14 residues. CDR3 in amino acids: CASRADSEYQPQHF. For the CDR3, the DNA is TGTGCCAGCAGGGCCGACAGCGAATATCAGCCCCAGCATTTT.

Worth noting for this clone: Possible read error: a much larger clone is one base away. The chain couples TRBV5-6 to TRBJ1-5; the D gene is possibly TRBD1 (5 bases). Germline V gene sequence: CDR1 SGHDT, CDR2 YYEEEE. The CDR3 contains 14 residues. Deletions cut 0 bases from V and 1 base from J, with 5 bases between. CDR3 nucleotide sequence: TGTGCCAGCAGCTTGGGACAGAGCAATCAGCCCCAGCATTTT. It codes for CASSLGQSNQPQHF.

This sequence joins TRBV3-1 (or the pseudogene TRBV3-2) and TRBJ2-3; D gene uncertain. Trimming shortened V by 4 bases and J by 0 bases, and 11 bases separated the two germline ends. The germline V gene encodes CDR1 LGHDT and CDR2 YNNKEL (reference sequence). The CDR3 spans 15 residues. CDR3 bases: TGTGCCAGCAGCCCAATGGCGACTAGCACAGATACGCAGTATTTT. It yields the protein CASSPMATSTDTQYF.

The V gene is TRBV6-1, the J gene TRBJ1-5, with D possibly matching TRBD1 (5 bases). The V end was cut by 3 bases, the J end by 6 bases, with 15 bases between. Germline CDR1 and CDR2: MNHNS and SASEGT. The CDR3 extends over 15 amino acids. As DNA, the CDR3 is TGTGCCAGCAGTGAGGGGCAGGGCGCAAGTCAGCCCCAGCATTTT. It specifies CASSEGQGASQPQHF.

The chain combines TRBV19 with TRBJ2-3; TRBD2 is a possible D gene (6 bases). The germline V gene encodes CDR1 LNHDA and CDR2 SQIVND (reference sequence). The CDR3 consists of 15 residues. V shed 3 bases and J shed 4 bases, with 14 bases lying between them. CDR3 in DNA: TGTGCCAGTAGTATTGCTCGGACTACCTCAGATACGCAGTATTTT. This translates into CASSIARTTSDTQYF. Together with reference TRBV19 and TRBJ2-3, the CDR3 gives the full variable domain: DGGITQSPKYLFRKEGQNVTLSCEQNLNHDAMYWYRQDPGQGLRLIYYSQIVNDFQKGDIAEGYSVSREKKESFPLTVTSAQKNPTAFYLCASSIARTTSDTQYFGPGTRLTVL.

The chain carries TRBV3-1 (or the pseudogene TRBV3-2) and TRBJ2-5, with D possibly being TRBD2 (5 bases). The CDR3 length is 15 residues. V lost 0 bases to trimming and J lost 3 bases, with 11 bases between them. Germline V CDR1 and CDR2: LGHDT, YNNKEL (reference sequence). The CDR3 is CASSQEAEKEETQYF. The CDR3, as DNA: TGTGCCAGCAGCCAAGAAGCGGAGAAAGAAGAGACCCAGTACTTC.

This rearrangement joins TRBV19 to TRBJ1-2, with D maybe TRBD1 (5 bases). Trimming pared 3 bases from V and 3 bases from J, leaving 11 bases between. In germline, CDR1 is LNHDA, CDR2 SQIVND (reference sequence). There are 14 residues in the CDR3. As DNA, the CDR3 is TGTGCCAGTAGTATTTCGGGGGTCGACTATGGCTACACCTTC. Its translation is CASSISGVDYGYTF.